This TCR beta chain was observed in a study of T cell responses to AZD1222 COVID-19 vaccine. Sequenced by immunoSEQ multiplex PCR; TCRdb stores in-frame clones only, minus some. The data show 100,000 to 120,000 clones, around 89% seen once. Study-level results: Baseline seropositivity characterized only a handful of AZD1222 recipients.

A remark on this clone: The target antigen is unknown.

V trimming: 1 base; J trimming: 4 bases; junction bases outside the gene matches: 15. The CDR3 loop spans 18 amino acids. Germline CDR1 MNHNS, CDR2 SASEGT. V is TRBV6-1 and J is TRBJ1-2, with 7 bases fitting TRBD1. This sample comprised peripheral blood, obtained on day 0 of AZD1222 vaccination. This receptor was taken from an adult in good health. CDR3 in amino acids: CASSEDEDRVLPPYGYTF. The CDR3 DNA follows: TGTGCCAGCAGTGAAGACGAAGACAGGGTCCTTCCCCCCTATGGCTACACCTTC.